A selection of T cell receptor beta chains follows, all from one sample in a study of T cell clones after liver transplantation. Data came from immunoSEQ multiplex PCR; TCRdb stores just in-frame clones and leaves some out. This sample has roughly 80,000 clones, with roughly 80% found just once. The sequencing used CD4+ T cells from blood, collected 45 to 46 months after liver transplant. The receptors come from a human patient who received a liver transplant. Part of the T cell pool may stem from the graft donor. The conserved cysteine and the conserved F or W are not part of the CDR3 here. Some rows have no size entry. The others give once, few or many, or a class for an expanded clone.

J: TRBJ1-1; V: TRBV7-2; size: .; CDR3: ASSQGSNTEAF
J: TRBJ2-1; V: TRBV6-6; size: few; CDR3: ASSYEREGNNEQF
J: TRBJ1-2; V: TRBV6-1; size: .; CDR3: ASSERGDQGARYGYT
J: TRBJ2-7; V: TRBV11-2; size: .; CDR3: ASSLKDGAYEQY
J: TRBJ2-1; V: TRBV4-1; size: .; CDR3: ASSPIASIPNEQF
J: TRBJ2-3; V: TRBV7-9; size: .; CDR3: ASSFHPISGRAKNTQY
J: TRBJ2-3; V: TRBV2; size: once; CDR3: ASIFGRGSTDTQY
J: TRBJ2-5; V: TRBV6-1; size: .; CDR3: ASSPAGGPRETQY
J: TRBJ1-1; V: TRBV30; size: .; CDR3: AWSVGGNTEAF
J: TRBJ1-4; V: TRBV7-9; size: .; CDR3: ASSPPVRGANEKLF